This T cell receptor (beta chain) was sequenced in a study of OX40 agonist ivuxolimab in advanced cancers. Turning to the study itself: Partial responses were seen in three patients, one with hepatocellular carcinoma and two with cutaneous melanoma.

Sequenced by immunoSEQ multiplex PCR; TCRdb stores in-frame clones only, minus some. The sample has about 45,000 clones; approximately 84% are singletons. V gave up 5 bases and J gave up 6 bases, with 17 bases separating them. Germline CDR1 and CDR2: LNHNV and YYDKDF (reference sequence). CDR3 length: 15 amino acids. Anyone with autoimmune disease history or systemic immunosuppression was excluded. The source was CD4+ or CD8+ T cells sorted from blood, collected in a trial of the OX40 agonist ivuxolimab. The chain recombines TRBV15 with TRBJ2-1; D is unresolved. This clonotype was obtained from an adult with an advanced solid tumor such as melanoma, head and neck, liver or kidney cancer. Here the CDR3 reads CATSHSTRLGNEQFF. CDR3 coding DNA: TGTGCCACCAGCCACTCCACTCGGCTCGGCAATGAGCAGTTCTTC. Full variable domain (rest looked up from reference TRBV15 and TRBJ2-1): DAMVIQNPRYQVTQFGKPVTLSCSQTLNHNVMYWYQQKSSQAPKLLFHYYDKDFNNEADTPDNFQSRRPNTSFCFLDIRSPGLGDTAMYLCATSHSTRLGNEQFFGPGTRLTVL.